The source of this T cell receptor (beta chain) is a study of blood T cell repertoires in COVID-19. Study-wide context: The United States, Italy and Spain provided the acute and convalescent COVID-19 samples. PBMCs, B-cell-depleted T cells, or T cells provided the cDNA or gDNA that made up the material.

Original data processing: Estimation of nucleated cell counts was performed using reference gene primer amplification. Only in-frame clones appear in the TCRdb table, and some are missing; sequencing was by immunoSEQ multiplex PCR. The V and J calls and clone size come from that table; D and trimming were worked out from the DNA. This sample has under 200,000 clones, with about 82% found just once. Germline-derived CDR1 and CDR2 are LNHNV and YYDKDF (reference sequence). Trimming removed 4 bases at V and 0 bases at J, with 13 bases between. The length of the CDR3 is 15 residues. The genes are TRBV15 and TRBJ2-7; perhaps TRBD1 as D (5 bases). The sequence was obtained from a woman between 25 and 40 years old with acute or convalescent COVID-19. Input material: peripheral blood. The CDR3 region has the DNA TGTGCCACCAGCACCCCTCAGGGTCCCTCCTACGAGCAGTACTTC. Its translation is CATSTPQGPSYEQYF. The variable domain in full, with the rest retrieved from reference TRBV15 and TRBJ2-7, is DAMVIQNPRYQVTQFGKPVTLSCSQTLNHNVMYWYQQKSSQAPKLLFHYYDKDFNNEADTPDNFQSRRPNTSFCFLDIRSPGLGDTAMYLCATSTPQGPSYEQYFGPGTRLTVT.